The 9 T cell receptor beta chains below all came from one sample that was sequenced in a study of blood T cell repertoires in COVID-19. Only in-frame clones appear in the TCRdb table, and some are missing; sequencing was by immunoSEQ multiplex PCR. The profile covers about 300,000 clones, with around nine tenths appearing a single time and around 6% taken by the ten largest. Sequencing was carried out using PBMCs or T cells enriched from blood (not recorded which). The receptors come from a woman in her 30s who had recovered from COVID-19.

CDR3 loop: CASSLARRGGVHEQYF. CDR3 bases: TGTGCCAGCAGCTTAGCCCGACGGGGGGGGGTCCACGAGCAGTACTTC. The chain uses TRBV11-2 and TRBJ2-7; 8 nucleotides line up with TRBD2. This CDR3 spans 16 amino acids. Trimming at V came to 1 base and at J to 5 bases, leaving 10 bases not matched to a gene. CDR1 is SGHAT and CDR2 is FQNNGV in the germline V gene.

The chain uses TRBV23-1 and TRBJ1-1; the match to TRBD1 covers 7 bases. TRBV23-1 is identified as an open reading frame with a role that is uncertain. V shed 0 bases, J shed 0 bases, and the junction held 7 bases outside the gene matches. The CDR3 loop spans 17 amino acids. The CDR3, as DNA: TGCGCCAGCAGTCAATCGGGGCCAGGGGGATTGAACACTGAAGCTTTCTTT. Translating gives CASSQSGPGGLNTEAFF.

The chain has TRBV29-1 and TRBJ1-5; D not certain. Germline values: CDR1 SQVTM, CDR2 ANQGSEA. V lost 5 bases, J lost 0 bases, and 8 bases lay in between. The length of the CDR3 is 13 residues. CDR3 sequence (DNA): TGCAGCGTTCAGGTCAATAGCAATCAGCCCCAGCATTTT. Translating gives CSVQVNSNQPQHF.

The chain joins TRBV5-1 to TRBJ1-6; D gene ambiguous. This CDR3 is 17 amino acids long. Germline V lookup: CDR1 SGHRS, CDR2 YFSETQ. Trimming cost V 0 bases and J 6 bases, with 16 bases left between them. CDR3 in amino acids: CASSLVARVASNSPLHF. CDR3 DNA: TGCGCCAGCAGCTTGGTTGCCCGGGTAGCAAGTAATTCACCCCTCCACTTT.

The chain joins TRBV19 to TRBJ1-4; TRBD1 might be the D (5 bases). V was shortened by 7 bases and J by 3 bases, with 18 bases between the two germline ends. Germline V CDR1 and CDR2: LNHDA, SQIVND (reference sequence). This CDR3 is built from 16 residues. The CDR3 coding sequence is TGTGCCAGTACCCCGAGGAGGCCGGGGGCTAATGAAAAACTGTTTTTT. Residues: CASTPRRPGANEKLFF.

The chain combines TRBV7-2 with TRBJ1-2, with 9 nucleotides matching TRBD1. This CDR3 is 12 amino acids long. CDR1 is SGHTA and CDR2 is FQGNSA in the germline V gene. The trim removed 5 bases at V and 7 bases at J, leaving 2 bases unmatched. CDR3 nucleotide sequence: TGTGCCAGCAGCGCGGGACAGGGTGGCTACACCTTC. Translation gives CASSAGQGGYTF.

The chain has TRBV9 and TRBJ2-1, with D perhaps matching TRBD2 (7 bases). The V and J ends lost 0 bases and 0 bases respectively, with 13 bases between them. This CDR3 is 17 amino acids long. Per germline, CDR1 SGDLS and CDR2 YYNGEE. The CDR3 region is CASSVEGGRLSYNEQFF. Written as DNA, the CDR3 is TGTGCCAGCAGCGTAGAGGGGGGGCGCCTCTCCTACAATGAGCAGTTCTTC.

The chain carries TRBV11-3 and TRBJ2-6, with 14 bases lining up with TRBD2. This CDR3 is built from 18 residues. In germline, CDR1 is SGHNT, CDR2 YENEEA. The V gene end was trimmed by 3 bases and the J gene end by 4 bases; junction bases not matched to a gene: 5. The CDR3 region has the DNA TGTGCCAGCAGCTTGACTAGCGGGGGGGCCTCCGGGGCCAACGTCCTGACTTTC. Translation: CASSLTSGGASGANVLTF.

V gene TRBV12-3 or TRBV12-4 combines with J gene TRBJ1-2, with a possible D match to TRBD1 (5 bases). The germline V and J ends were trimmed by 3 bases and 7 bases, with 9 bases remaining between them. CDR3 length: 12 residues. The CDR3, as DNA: TGTGCCAGCAGTTTCTCTAGGGGTGGCTACACCTTC. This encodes CASSFSRGGYTF.